The 22 T cell receptor beta chains given below trace back to one sample, sequenced in a study of T cell changes during pregnancy in multiple sclerosis. The method was immunoSEQ multiplex PCR; TCRdb's version includes in-frame clones alone and lacks a portion of them. The sample has about 47,000 clones, 85% to 95% seen once. The specimen was peripheral blood, collected in the second trimester of pregnancy. The receptors stem from a female donor with multiple sclerosis, enrolled in a pregnancy study.

In this sample, this clone turned up once. The CDR3 nucleotides are TGTGCCAGCAGCCAGACTAGCGGGAGGAACTACAATGAGCAGTTCTTC. As protein: CASSQTSGRNYNEQFF. The chain couples TRBV7-2 to TRBJ2-1; 13 bases match TRBD2. V shed 5 bases, J shed 3 bases, and the junction held 4 bases outside the gene matches. This CDR3 has 16 residues. The germline gives CDR1 SGHTA, CDR2 FQGNSA. Combining the CDR3 with reference TRBV7-2 and TRBJ2-1 gives the whole variable domain GAGVSQSPSNKVTEKGKDVELRCDPISGHTALYWYRQSLGQGLEFLIYFQGNSAPDKSGLPSDRFSAERTGGSVSTLTIQRTQQEDSAVYLCASSQTSGRNYNEQFFGPGTRLTVL.

This chain connects TRBV14 to TRBJ1-1; D is unresolved. The germline CDR1 and CDR2 sequences are SGHDN and FVKESK. The CDR3 contains 13 residues. Trimming cost V 0 bases and J 7 bases, with 9 bases left between them. The DNA for the CDR3 is TGTGCCAGCAGCCAAGATGATGGCAGTGAAGCTTTCTTT. As protein: CASSQDDGSEAFF.

This chain uses TRBV5-5 with TRBJ1-1, with 8 bases fitting TRBD1. CDR1 is SGHKS, CDR2 YYEKEE, per germline (reference sequence). V lost 7 bases to trimming and J lost 0 bases; unmatched junction nucleotides: 11. The CDR3 runs 16 residues. CDR3 nucleotide sequence: TGTGCCAGCGACTTCAGGGGGCAAGGGGTGAACACTGAAGCTTTCTTT. Amino acid sequence: CASDFRGQGVNTEAFF.

The V call is TRBV5-1, the J call TRBJ1-4; a possible D gene is TRBD1 (5 bases). Trimming removed 4 bases from V and 7 bases from J, with 11 bases in between. Germline loops: CDR1 SGHRS, CDR2 YFSETQ. The CDR3 has 13 residues. The CDR3 nucleotides read TGCGCCAGCAGCACGGGCGGGGGTGAAAAACTGTTTTTT. Amino acid sequence: CASSTGGGEKLFF.

The chain carries TRBV5-4 and TRBJ1-6; D is undetermined. The CDR3 spans 16 residues. Germline V gives CDR1 SGHNT, CDR2 YYREEE (reference sequence). The V end lost 0 bases, the J end lost 7 bases, and 14 bases lay between the germline ends. The CDR3 here is CASSLGTSIPNSPLHF. The CDR3 nucleotides are TGTGCCAGCAGCTTGGGGACTTCCATCCCCAATTCACCCCTCCACTTT.

The chain links TRBV30 to TRBJ2-1; TRBD1 is a possible D gene (5 bases). Germline CDR1 and CDR2: GTSNPN and SVGIG (reference sequence). V was trimmed by 2 bases and J by 8 bases, leaving 10 bases between them. This CDR3 spans 12 amino acids. CDR3 nucleotide sequence: TGTGCCTGGAGTCGACAGATTGATGAGCAGTTCTTC. The encoded protein is CAWSRQIDEQFF.

The V and J genes are TRBV11-2 and TRBJ2-7, with TRBD1 identical over 7 bases. This CDR3 is 14 amino acids long. The ends lost 6 bases at V and 3 bases at J; junction bases unmatched: 8. Per germline, CDR1 SGHAT and CDR2 FQNNGV. As DNA, the CDR3 is TGTGCCAGCAGGCGAGGGACAGACTTCTACGAGCAGTACTTC. The encoded protein is CASRRGTDFYEQYF. Based on the CDR3 plus reference TRBV11-2 and TRBJ2-7, the full variable domain is EAGVAQSPRYKIIEKRQSVAFWCNPISGHATLYWYQQILGQGPKLLIQFQNNGVVDDSQLPKDRFSAERLKGVDSTLKIQPAKLEDSAVYLCASRRGTDFYEQYFGPGTRLTVT.

The chain combines TRBV7-2 with TRBJ2-5; TRBD1 aligns across 8 bases. Germline V gene lookup returns CDR1 SGHTA and CDR2 FQGNSA. The CDR3 consists of 15 residues. The trim removed 3 bases at V and 1 base at J, leaving 4 bases unmatched. DNA of the CDR3: TGTGCCAGCAGCTTCCCGACAGGGGTCCAAGAGACCCAGTACTTC. This gives the protein CASSFPTGVQETQYF.

This sequence joins TRBV5-4 and TRBJ2-7; 11 bases line up with TRBD2. Germline V gene sequence: CDR1 SGHNT, CDR2 YYREEE (reference sequence). J gave up 1 base and V 0 bases, and 0 bases lay outside the gene matches. CDR3 length: 15 amino acids. The CDR3 here is CASSLGLAGSYEQYF. In nucleotides, the CDR3 is TGTGCCAGCAGCTTGGGACTAGCGGGGTCCTACGAGCAGTACTTC. Variable domain in full (rest from reference TRBV5-4 and TRBJ2-7): ETGVTQSPTHLIKTRGQQVTLRCSSQSGHNTVSWYQQALGQGPQFIFQYYREEENGRGNFPPRFSGLQFPNYSSELNVNALELDDSALYLCASSLGLAGSYEQYFGPGTRLTVT.

This clone came up once. This chain connects TRBV5-5 to TRBJ1-1, with a weak D call TRBD1 (5 bases). In germline, CDR1 is SGHKS, CDR2 YYEKEE (reference sequence). The CDR3 sequence is 14 residues long. V dropped 4 bases and J dropped 6 bases, with 16 bases sitting between them. DNA for the CDR3: TGTGCCAGCAGCCAAGGAGGGGAGGGCTCTGAAGCTTTCTTT. Translated, it gives CASSQGGEGSEAFF.

This clone has just a few counts. The rearrangement uses TRBV5-1 and TRBJ1-3; D remains ambiguous. The CDR3 extends over 14 amino acids. From germline, CDR1 is SGHRS and CDR2 YFSETQ. V lost 4 bases and J lost 4, with 12 bases in between. CDR3 residues: CASSRGSEGNTIYF. CDR3 nucleotides: TGCGCCAGCAGCCGAGGGTCGGAGGGAAACACCATATATTTT.

V is TRBV4-3 and J is TRBJ2-2; 7 bases line up with TRBD1. CDR1 and CDR2 (germline): LGHNA, YSLEER. J gave up 1 base and V 1 base, and 0 bases lay outside the gene matches. The CDR3 contains 15 residues. In DNA, the CDR3 is TGCGCCAGCAGCCAAGGACAGGGGAACACCGGGGAGCTGTTTTTT. Its translation is CASSQGQGNTGELFF.

This sequence joins TRBV7-2 and TRBJ2-1, with TRBD2 as a possible D gene (5 bases). V was cut by 4 bases and J by 6 bases, with 16 bases left in between. CDR1 is SGHTA, CDR2 FQGNSA, per germline. The CDR3 extends over 15 amino acids. The DNA of the CDR3 is TGTGCCAGCAGCTCTTATGGGAGTCGGGCCAATGAGCAGTTCTTC. It codes for CASSSYGSRANEQFF.

The chain combines TRBV5-1 with TRBJ2-3; D is uncertain. Trimming pared 0 bases from V and 2 bases from J, leaving 16 bases between. Germline lookup yields CDR1 SGHRS and CDR2 YFSETQ. The length of the CDR3 is 17 residues. The CDR3 reads CASSLDYLRGFTDTQYF. CDR3 sequence (DNA): TGCGCCAGCAGCTTGGACTATCTTAGAGGATTCACAGATACGCAGTATTTT.

This rearrangement joins TRBV6-6 to TRBJ1-5; TRBD1 matches at 7 bases. Looked up from germline, CDR1 is MNHNY and CDR2 is SVGAGI (reference sequence). V gave up 5 bases and J gave up 5 bases; unmatched junction bases: 6. The CDR3 runs to 14 residues. The CDR3 nucleotides read TGTGCCAGCAGTAATACAGGGGTGGATCAGCCCCAGCATTTT. Residues: CASSNTGVDQPQHF.

This chain joins TRBV11-2 and TRBJ2-5, with a weak D call TRBD1 (6 bases). Trimming pared 1 base from V and 3 bases from J, leaving 9 bases between. Germline loops: CDR1 SGHAT, CDR2 FQNNGV. The CDR3 has 14 amino acids. The CDR3 sequence: CASSLVRDKETQYF. For the CDR3, the DNA is TGTGCCAGCAGCTTAGTGAGGGACAAAGAGACCCAGTACTTC. Filled out from reference TRBV11-2 and TRBJ2-5, the complete variable domain reads EAGVAQSPRYKIIEKRQSVAFWCNPISGHATLYWYQQILGQGPKLLIQFQNNGVVDDSQLPKDRFSAERLKGVDSTLKIQPAKLEDSAVYLCASSLVRDKETQYFGPGTRLLVL.

The rearrangement joins TRBV7-9 to TRBJ2-7, with no clear D. Per germline, CDR1 SEHNR and CDR2 FQNEAQ (reference sequence). V was cut by 1 base and J by 5 bases, with 9 bases left in between. The CDR3 is 13 residues long. The CDR3 is CASSLVPQDEQYF. As DNA, the CDR3 is TGTGCCAGCAGCTTAGTTCCCCAGGACGAGCAGTACTTC.

The count of this clone is one. The genes are TRBV7-9 and TRBJ2-1; TRBD2 matches at 10 bases. This CDR3 has 15 amino acids. From germline, CDR1 is SEHNR and CDR2 FQNEAQ (reference sequence). V lost 5 bases and J lost 4; bases outside the gene matches: 5. DNA of the CDR3: TGTGCCAGCAGCGCTAGCGGGAGTCCTTACAATGAGCAGTTCTTC. This gives the protein CASSASGSPYNEQFF. The full variable domain, its missing parts supplied by reference TRBV7-9 and TRBJ2-1, is DTGVSQNPRHKITKRGQNVTFRCDPISEHNRLYWYRQTLGQGPEFLTYFQNEAQLEKSRLLSDRFSAERPKGSFSTLEIQRTEQGDSAMYLCASSASGSPYNEQFFGPGTRLTVL.

The CDR3 sequence: CASSHIAGGLQYNEQFF. CDR3 in DNA: TGTGCCAGCAGTCATATAGCGGGAGGGTTGCAGTACAATGAGCAGTTCTTC. The V call is TRBV27, the J call TRBJ2-1; 11 bases map to TRBD2. V was pared by 5 bases and J by 4 bases, with 10 bases of the junction left unmatched. Germline loops: CDR1 MNHEY, CDR2 SMNVEV (reference sequence). This CDR3 is built from 17 residues.

J is TRBJ2-7 and V is TRBV7-8; TRBD2 matches at 13 bases. From germline, CDR1 is SGHVS and CDR2 FQNEAQ. The CDR3 covers 16 residues. The V and J ends lost 0 bases and 5 bases, in that order; junction bases with no gene match: 4. CDR3 bases: TGTGCCAGCAGCTTAGCCGAGACTAGCGGGAGGAACGAGCAGTACTTC. It translates to CASSLAETSGRNEQYF. Looking up the rest from reference TRBV7-8 and TRBJ2-7 gives the full variable domain: GAGVSQSPRYKVAKRGQDVALRCDPISGHVSLFWYQQALGQGPEFLTYFQNEAQLDKSGLPSDRFFAERPEGSVSTLKIQRTQQEDSAVYLCASSLAETSGRNEQYFGPGTRLTVT.

The J gene is TRBJ2-1, the V gene TRBV28; 11 bases match TRBD2. CDR3 size: 15 residues. The germline CDR1 and CDR2 sequences are MDHEN and SYDVKM. V shed 5 bases and J 8 bases; nucleotides not matched to a gene: 8. The CDR3 region is CASSPTSGSIHEQFF. CDR3 DNA sequence: TGTGCCAGCAGTCCAACTAGCGGGAGTATTCATGAGCAGTTCTTC.

This clone was seen a handful of times. This chain connects TRBV6-4 to TRBJ2-3; TRBD2 matches at 14 bases. V shed 4 bases and J 5 bases; nucleotides not matched to a gene: 2. This CDR3 has 15 residues. Germline-derived CDR1 and CDR2 are MRHNA and SNTAGT. The CDR3 bases are TGTGCCAGCAGTGTGGGGACTAGCGGGGGAGATACGCAGTATTTT. Translating gives CASSVGTSGGDTQYF.